The clone carrying this T cell receptor beta chain was seen just once. Its specificity is unknown. One junction end does not reproduce the germline sequence, and a read error may be involved. The CDR3 is 12 residues long. CDR1 and CDR2 (germline): MNHEY, SMNVEV (reference sequence). It was with a sample-barcoded 5' primer and a J-beta primer mix that a second PCR of roughly 7 to 12 cycles was run. With 12 random nucleotides, a template-switch adaptor tagged each individual cDNA molecule. All samples yielded 3 million or more CDR3-containing paired-end reads. TCRdb passed the 5' RACE reads through MiXCR, listing each CDR3 protein once. The repertoire holds some 1,800,000 distinct CDR3 sequences, about 39% seen once, with approximately 22% in the top ten. The record originates from a study of blood T cells in healthy people across ages. Study-wide results and caveats: Diversity of TCR beta per million T cells declined in a roughly linear way with age.

The sample consisted of blood. The chain couples TRBV27 to TRBJ2-1; D remains unclear. This clonotype was obtained from a human donor in good health. In nucleotides, the CDR3 is TGTGCCGGCAGCCATTGGACCAATGAGCAGTTCTTC. Its protein is CAGSHWTNEQFF.